These 25 T cell receptor beta chains were sequenced from one sample in a study of regulatory T cells in long-lasting Graves disease. Indicated time point: newly diagnosed GD, antithyroid drugs for less than 3 months. RNA isolated from PBMCs was used to make the TCR library. Both iRepertoire HTBI primers and Arm-PCR of CDR3 regions were used to build the TCR beta libraries. TCRdb analysed the multiplex PCR reads with MiXCR anew, one entry per CDR3 protein. The sample has hundreds of thousands of distinct CDR3 sequences, roughly 18% seen once. Source: peripheral blood mononuclear cells (PBMCs), taken at new diagnosis, from a patient treated with antithyroid drugs. The source of these receptors is a female donor with Graves disease.

This clonotype was observed a few times. The CDR3 carries no conserved terminal phenylalanine or tryptophan, so it likely arises from a read error. V gene TRBV19 combines with J gene TRBJ2-5, with 14 bases matching TRBD2. In germline, CDR1 is LNHDA, CDR2 SQIVND (reference sequence). Trimming at V came to 7 bases and at J to 3 bases, leaving 4 bases not matched to a gene. There are 15 residues in the CDR3. CDR3 loop: CASTETSGREETQYS. For the CDR3, the DNA is TGTGCCAGTACAGAGACTAGCGGGAGGGAAGAGACCCAGTACTCC.

The table lists this clonotype with many counts. The J gene is TRBJ2-4, the V gene TRBV2; 13 positions agree with TRBD2. This CDR3 has 16 amino acids. Germline V gene sequence: CDR1 SNHLY, CDR2 FYNNEI. J gave up 8 bases and V 1 base, and 5 bases lay outside the gene matches. DNA of the CDR3: TGTGCCAGCAGTGAAGAACTAGCGGGAGGGCACGACATTCAGTACTTC. Translation gives CASSEELAGGHDIQYF.

At least ten counts were recorded for this clonotype. Here the CDR3 DNA reads TGTGCCAGCACCCTGCGCCAGGGGTTGAACACTGAAGCTTTCTTT. Its protein product is CASTLRQGLNTEAFF. The gene calls are TRBV28 and TRBJ1-1, with D perhaps matching TRBD1 (6 bases). Trimming removed 7 bases at V and 0 bases at J, with 15 bases between. The CDR3 extends over 15 amino acids. The germline CDR1 and CDR2 sequences are MDHEN and SYDVKM.

Comments on this clonotype: An end of the junction differs from the germline gene, which may be a read error. V gene TRBV12-3 or TRBV12-4 combines with J gene TRBJ2-1, with D perhaps matching TRBD2 (6 bases). This CDR3 comprises 16 residues. Here the CDR3 DNA reads TGTGCCAGCAGTCCTCCCGGGCGGGAAGCCTACAATGAGCAGTCCTTC. Encoded protein: CASSPPGREAYNEQSF.

This clonotype was seen repeatedly, ten times or more. The chain is built from TRBV2 and TRBJ2-7; D may be TRBD1 (5 bases). The CDR3 has 13 residues. Germline V gives CDR1 SNHLY, CDR2 FYNNEI. This CDR3 is CAAQGLVISEQYF. In DNA form, the CDR3 reads TGTGCTGCGCAGGGCCTCGTGATCTCCGAGCAGTACTTC.

This clonotype has ten or more counts. The rearrangement uses TRBV28 and TRBJ1-6; no clear D gene. CDR3 length equals 14 residues. Germline CDR1 reads MDHEN; CDR2 reads SYDVKM. Trimming removed 6 bases at V and 8 bases at J, with 14 bases between. CDR3 nucleotides: TGTGCCAGCAGCTCGCGAGTGAGGGATTCACCCCTCCACTTT. Translated: CASSSRVRDSPLHF. Complete variable domain (other parts from reference TRBV28 and TRBJ1-6): DVKVTQSSRYLVKRTGEKVFLECVQDMDHENMFWYRQDPGLGLRLIYFSYDVKMKEKGDIPEGYSVSREKKERFSLILESASTNQTSMYLCASSSRVRDSPLHFGNGTRLTVT.

This clonotype was counted ten times or more. The chain couples TRBV2 to TRBJ1-1, with 11 bases fitting TRBD1. The CDR3 contains 13 residues. J was trimmed by 4 bases and V by 6 bases; bases with no gene match: 1. CDR1 and CDR2 (germline): SNHLY, FYNNEI. CDR3 loop: CASRDRGPTEAFF. The CDR3 nucleotides read TGTGCCAGCAGGGACAGGGGGCCCACTGAAGCTTTCTTT.

This clonotype was found many times. The CDR3 DNA reads TGCAGTGCTTCTCCGGGACAGGGTGAAGGTGAGCAGTTCTTC. Protein: CSASPGQGEGEQFF. The chain employs TRBV20-1 and TRBJ2-1; 9 bases match TRBD1. Germline trimming cut 5 bases from V and 9 bases from J; bases unmatched to any gene: 11. The length of the CDR3 is 14 residues. Germline V CDR1 and CDR2: DFQATT, SNEGSKA (reference sequence).

This clonotype was found a few times. V is TRBV7-9 and J is TRBJ2-7; 7 positions match TRBD2. With 5 bases clipped from V and 3 bases from J, the junction kept 13 bases outside the gene matches. CDR3 length: 16 amino acids. Germline V gene lookup returns CDR1 SEHNR and CDR2 FQNEAQ (reference sequence). The chain's CDR3 is CASSPERDGWYYEQYF. CDR3 bases: TGTGCCAGCAGCCCCGAGCGGGACGGGTGGTACTACGAGCAGTACTTC.

To note about this clonotype: A much larger clone lies one base from this, so it may be a read error. The CDR3 end shows no conserved phenylalanine or tryptophan, and so a read error is likely. CDR3 amino acids: CASSTPPAYEQYS. CDR3 in DNA: TGTGCCAGCTCAACCCCACCCGCCTACGAGCAGTACTCC. J is TRBJ2-7 and V is TRBV28; the D is unclear. The CDR3 spans 13 residues. Trimming stripped 8 bases from V and 2 bases from J, with 13 bases between. Germline loops: CDR1 MDHEN, CDR2 SYDVKM.

The chain is built from TRBV12-3 or TRBV12-4 and TRBJ2-5, with 9 bases aligning to TRBD1. CDR3 length equals 20 residues. J lost 3 bases, V lost 6 bases, and 23 bases had no gene match. The CDR3: CASSPGQGRLAVDWEETQYF. The CDR3 DNA sequence: TGTGCCAGCAGCCCGGGACAGGGAAGGCTTGCAGTCGATTGGGAAGAGACCCAGTACTTC.

This chain joins TRBV10-2 and TRBJ2-1; no definite D call. The J call may not be correct, given that the DNA end is closer to TRBJ2-5. This CDR3 contains 11 residues. CDR1 is WSHSY, CDR2 SAAADI, per germline. CDR3 sequence reads: CASSARETQYF. The CDR3 nucleotides read TGCGCCAGCAGTGCCAGAGAGACCCAGTACTTC.

The chain has TRBV5-1 and TRBJ2-1, with D hard to call. CDR1 is SGHRS and CDR2 is YFSETQ in the germline V gene. The CDR3 is made up of 13 amino acids. V was clipped by 0 bases and J by 6 bases, with 7 bases between them. DNA for the CDR3: TGCGCCAGCAGCTTGGCGACAATCAATGAGCAGTTCTTC. Protein sequence: CASSLATINEQFF.

In its sample, this clonotype was seen many times. V usage is TRBV3-1 and J usage is TRBJ1-6; D may be TRBD1 (5 bases). The CDR3 runs to 18 residues. V shed 4 bases and J shed 0 bases, with 16 bases lying between them. The germline gives CDR1 LGHDT, CDR2 YNNKEL (reference sequence). The CDR3 loop reads CASSPTVGGLSYNSPLHF. The CDR3 DNA is TGTGCCAGCAGCCCAACGGTCGGGGGTCTCTCCTATAATTCACCCCTCCACTTT.

This clonotype was observed at least ten times. V and J are TRBV25-1 and TRBJ1-2; maybe TRBD1 (5 bases). The CDR3 covers 14 residues. CDR1 and CDR2 (germline): MGHDK, SYGVNS. V was cut by 5 bases and J by 5 bases, with 15 bases left in between. CDR3 bases: TGTGCCAGCAGTTCGGGGGGGAACGGGTATGGCTACACCTTC. Encoded protein: CASSSGGNGYGYTF.

In regard to this clonotype: A much larger clone is a single base away; this may be a read error. The CDR3 DNA is TGTGCCTTGAGGTTTCCCCCGGGTACGCAGTATTTT. This sequence encodes CALRFPPGTQYF. V is TRBV30 and J is TRBJ2-3; D is undetermined. The CDR3 consists of 12 residues. V dropped 7 bases and J dropped 8 bases, with 16 bases sitting between them. Germline V gene sequence: CDR1 GTSNPN, CDR2 SVGIG (reference sequence).

This clonotype was counted many times. This rearrangement joins TRBV6-5 to TRBJ1-4, with D possibly TRBD1 on 6 matching bases. Germline lookup yields CDR1 MNHEY and CDR2 SVGAGI. The CDR3 has 15 amino acids. V was pared by 2 bases and J by 8 bases, with 15 bases between. The CDR3 DNA follows: TGTGCCAGCAGTTACAGGGCAGGGGAGAGCGAAAAACTGTTTTTT. Its protein is CASSYRAGESEKLFF.

This clonotype was seen ten or more times. The chain carries TRBV19 and TRBJ2-7, with 9 bases fitting TRBD1. Per germline, CDR1 LNHDA and CDR2 SQIVND (reference sequence). With 5 bases clipped from V and 3 bases from J, the junction kept 5 bases outside the gene matches. This CDR3 contains 14 residues. The CDR3 protein is CASSLGDRDYEQYF. DNA for the CDR3: TGTGCCAGTAGTCTGGGGGACAGGGACTACGAGCAGTACTTC.

The V gene is TRBV12-3 or TRBV12-4, the J gene TRBJ2-3, with D maybe TRBD2 (5 bases). V was shortened by 5 bases and J by 0 bases, with 18 bases between the two germline ends. The CDR3 runs 17 residues. The CDR3 DNA sequence: TGTGCCAGCAGTCCCAGTCGGTTAGCGCACAGCACAGATACGCAGTATTTT. It encodes CASSPSRLAHSTDTQYF.

This rearrangement joins TRBV28 to TRBJ2-1; D is unclear. The CDR3 contains 14 residues. Germline assignment: CDR1 MDHEN and CDR2 SYDVKM. V was pared by 5 bases and J by 2 bases, with 10 bases between. The CDR3 DNA reads TGTGCCAGCAGTCCTCGGTTGGCCTACAATGAGCAGTTCTTC. This gives the protein CASSPRLAYNEQFF.

This clonotype was recorded at least ten times. V gene TRBV19 combines with J gene TRBJ2-1; a weak D match, TRBD2 (6 bases). This CDR3 comprises 18 residues. V lost 6 bases and J lost 7, with 28 bases in between. Germline V gives CDR1 LNHDA, CDR2 SQIVND (reference sequence). The CDR3 coding sequence is TGTGCCAGTAGGAGCCGATCTTTCTTAGGGGAGGCCTTGAATGAGCAGTTCTTC. As protein: CASRSRSFLGEALNEQFF.

In this sample, this clonotype turned up many times. The chain is built from TRBV6-1 and TRBJ1-1; the D is unclear. The V end was cut by 6 bases, the J end by 1 base, with 9 bases between. This CDR3 contains 13 residues. The germline CDR1 and CDR2 sequences are MNHNS and SASEGT. The CDR3 nucleotides are TGTGCCAGCAGCCAACAACAGAACACTGAAGCTTTCTTT. Translating gives CASSQQQNTEAFF.

There are many counts of this clonotype. The chain combines TRBV7-3 with TRBJ2-7; 9 bases agree with TRBD1. V lost 5 bases, J lost 4 bases, and 9 bases stayed unmatched. The CDR3 is made up of 15 amino acids. CDR1 is SGHTA and CDR2 is FQGTGA in the germline V gene. The chain's CDR3 is CASSQTGTGRYEQYF. In DNA, the CDR3 is TGTGCCAGCAGCCAAACCGGGACAGGGAGGTACGAGCAGTACTTC.

This clonotype showed up just a few times. V gene TRBV6-1 combines with J gene TRBJ2-1; TRBD1 matches 7 bases. With the DNA end fitting TRBJ2-5 better, the J assignment may be wrong. The CDR3 is made up of 15 amino acids. CDR1 and CDR2 from the germline V gene are MNHNS and SASEGT. CDR3 sequence: CASSVGRGQRETQYF. CDR3 nucleotides: TGTGCCAGCAGCGTGGGCCGGGGACAGCGAGAGACCCAGTACTTC.

V and J are TRBV28 and TRBJ1-2; D is perhaps TRBD1 (5 bases). V was cut by 5 bases and J by 4 bases, with 11 bases left in between. Germline-derived CDR1 and CDR2 are MDHEN and SYDVKM. There are 13 residues in the CDR3. The DNA for the CDR3 is TGTGCCAGCAGTACGGGGCGGTTCTATGGCTACACCTTC. It encodes CASSTGRFYGYTF.